Presented here are 15 T cell receptor beta chains from one specimen sequenced in a study of blood T cell repertoires in COVID-19. The method was immunoSEQ multiplex PCR; TCRdb's version includes in-frame clones alone and lacks a portion of them. The sample records some 180,000 clones, approximately 90% being singletons. The sequenced sample was peripheral blood. Every receptor here comes from a young man with COVID-19, enrolled during active disease.

This chain joins TRBV7-2 and TRBJ2-1; 16 bases agree with TRBD2. The ends lost 6 bases at V and 2 bases at J; junction bases unmatched: 7. The CDR3 sequence is 18 residues long. CDR1 SGHTA and CDR2 FQGNSA come from the germline V gene. The CDR3 here is CASRGGLAGGYPYNEQFF. The CDR3, as DNA: TGTGCCAGCAGGGGGGGACTAGCGGGAGGGTATCCCTACAATGAGCAGTTCTTC.

CDR3 region: CASSMDGRQPQHF. DNA of the CDR3: TGTGCCAGTAGTATGGACGGGAGGCAGCCCCAGCATTTT. The chain couples TRBV19 to TRBJ1-5; no definite D call. CDR1 and CDR2 from the germline V gene are LNHDA and SQIVND (reference sequence). V dropped 3 bases and J dropped 7 bases, with 10 bases sitting between them. The CDR3 runs 13 residues.

The gene calls are TRBV24-1 and TRBJ2-5, with TRBD2 identical over 12 bases. The germline gives CDR1 KGHDR, CDR2 SFDVKD. The ends lost 4 bases at V and 0 bases at J; junction bases unmatched: 8. The CDR3 extends over 18 amino acids. The CDR3 DNA follows: TGTGCCACCAGTGACTCTAGACTAGCGGGAGTGTACCAAGAGACCCAGTACTTC. Residues: CATSDSRLAGVYQETQYF.

The chain has TRBV5-8 and TRBJ2-1; 8 bases fit TRBD1. Germline loops: CDR1 SGHTS, CDR2 YDEGEE. The CDR3 runs 15 residues. V trimming: 4 bases; J trimming: 0 bases; junction bases outside the gene matches: 3. The CDR3: CASSQGQVSYNEQFF. The DNA of the CDR3 is TGTGCCAGCAGCCAGGGACAGGTCTCCTACAATGAGCAGTTCTTC.

V gene TRBV28 combines with J gene TRBJ1-2; D is ambiguous. Germline V lookup: CDR1 MDHEN, CDR2 SYDVKM. This CDR3 has 13 amino acids. V dropped 6 bases and J dropped 7 bases, with 15 bases sitting between them. The CDR3 sequence: CASSVDTPSGYTF. The DNA for the CDR3 is TGTGCCAGCAGCGTTGACACCCCGAGTGGCTACACCTTC.

The V gene is TRBV7-2, the J gene TRBJ1-6, with D possibly matching TRBD1 (5 bases). With 5 bases removed from V and 8 bases from J, the gap between germline ends came to 16 bases. The CDR3 is 15 amino acids. Germline V CDR1 and CDR2: SGHTA, FQGNSA. The CDR3 DNA reads as TGTGCCAGCAGCACCACCGGGACTAGGCATTCACCCCTCCACTTT. Amino acids: CASSTTGTRHSPLHF.

V gene TRBV5-4 combines with J gene TRBJ1-1, with D tentatively TRBD1 (5 bases). The CDR3 has 14 amino acids. Germline CDR1 SGHNT, CDR2 YYREEE (reference sequence). Trimming cost V 2 bases and J 0 bases, with 8 bases left between them. For the CDR3, the DNA is TGTGCCAGCAGCTTAGGGGCATTGAACACTGAAGCTTTCTTT. It translates to CASSLGALNTEAFF.

The chain links TRBV27 to TRBJ1-2; D uncertain. V was cut by 5 bases and J by 8 bases, with 15 bases left in between. This CDR3 is built from 13 residues. Germline V CDR1 and CDR2: MNHEY, SMNVEV (reference sequence). CDR3 residues: CASSPRVLGGYTF. The CDR3 coding sequence is TGTGCCAGCAGTCCGAGGGTCCTGGGGGGCTACACCTTC.

The chain joins TRBV11-2 to TRBJ2-7, with 7 bases fitting TRBD1. Germline CDR1 reads SGHAT; CDR2 reads FQNNGV. The CDR3 runs 14 residues. V lost 1 base to trimming and J lost 6 bases; unmatched junction nucleotides: 6. The CDR3: CASSLGPQGIEQYF. The CDR3 region has the DNA TGTGCCAGCAGCTTAGGGCCACAGGGGATCGAGCAGTACTTC.

The chain couples TRBV29-1 to TRBJ1-1; D possibly corresponds to TRBD1 (6 bases). There are 12 residues in the CDR3. Germline-derived CDR1 and CDR2 are SQVTM and ANQGSEA. Trimming stripped 7 bases from V and 4 bases from J, with 13 bases between. The CDR3 DNA reads TGCAGCGGGGATCAGGGGACCACTGAAGCTTTCTTT. Translating it yields CSGDQGTTEAFF.

V and J are TRBV13 and TRBJ1-1, with D tentatively TRBD1 (5 bases). V was pared by 9 bases and J by 4 bases, with 12 bases between. CDR1 and CDR2 (germline): PRHDT, FYEKMQ (reference sequence). The CDR3 contains 12 residues. CDR3 in amino acids: CASEVGGTEAFF. The CDR3 DNA follows: TGTGCCAGTGAAGTCGGGGGCACTGAAGCTTTCTTT.

The rearrangement uses TRBV28 and TRBJ1-5; D gene uncertain. V lost 3 bases and J lost 3, with 15 bases in between. The CDR3 sequence is 16 residues long. CDR1 is MDHEN and CDR2 is SYDVKM in the germline V gene. The chain's CDR3 is CASSFYDMEDNQPQHF. DNA of the CDR3: TGTGCCAGCAGTTTCTATGACATGGAAGACAATCAGCCCCAGCATTTT.

Only one count was recorded for this clone. This chain links TRBV25-1 with TRBJ1-6; 10 bases are shared with TRBD1. Losses at the gene ends were 8 bases for V and 9 bases for J; bases not matched to a gene: 4. The CDR3 runs 13 residues. Germline-derived CDR1 and CDR2 are MGHDK and SYGVNS. The CDR3 DNA follows: TGTGCCAGCTCAGGGACAGGGGCTTCACCCCTCCACTTT. This encodes CASSGTGASPLHF. Complete variable domain (other parts from reference TRBV25-1 and TRBJ1-6): EADIYQTPRYLVIGTGKKITLECSQTMGHDKMYWYQQDPGMELHLIHYSYGVNSTEKGDLSSESTVSRIRTEHFPLTLESARPSHTSQYLCASSGTGASPLHFGNGTRLTVT.

The gene calls are TRBV28 and TRBJ1-1; D gene unclear. Germline values: CDR1 MDHEN, CDR2 SYDVKM. The V gene lost 7 bases and the J gene lost 1 base, with 7 bases spanning the gap. The length of the CDR3 is 12 residues. In DNA, the CDR3 is TGTGCCAGCACGAGAGGGAACACTGAAGCTTTCTTT. This translates into CASTRGNTEAFF.

V is TRBV21-1 and J is TRBJ1-6; the listed D gene, TRBD1, was not tested against the DNA. TRBV21-1 is a documented pseudogene. There are 13 residues in the CDR3. This CDR3 reads CASSLRTGTPLHF. The CDR3 DNA sequence: TGTGCCAGCAGCCTCCGGACAGGGACACCCCTCCACTTT.